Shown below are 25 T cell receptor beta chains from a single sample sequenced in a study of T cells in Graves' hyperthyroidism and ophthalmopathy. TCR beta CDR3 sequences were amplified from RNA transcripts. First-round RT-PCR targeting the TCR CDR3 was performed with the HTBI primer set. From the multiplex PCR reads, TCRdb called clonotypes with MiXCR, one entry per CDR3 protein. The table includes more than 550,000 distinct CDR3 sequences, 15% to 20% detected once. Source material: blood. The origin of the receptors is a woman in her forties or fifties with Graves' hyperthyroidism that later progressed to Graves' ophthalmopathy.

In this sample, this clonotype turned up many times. The CDR3 reads CASSLGVVGVRTRYNEQFF. CDR3 sequence (DNA): TGCGCCAGCAGCTTGGGAGTTGTCGGGGTGAGGACCCGCTACAATGAGCAGTTCTTC. The genes are TRBV5-1 and TRBJ2-1, with a possible D match to TRBD2 (5 bases). The CDR3 extends over 19 amino acids. The V and J ends lost 0 bases and 3 bases respectively, with 22 bases between them. The germline V gene has CDR1 SGHRS and CDR2 YFSETQ.

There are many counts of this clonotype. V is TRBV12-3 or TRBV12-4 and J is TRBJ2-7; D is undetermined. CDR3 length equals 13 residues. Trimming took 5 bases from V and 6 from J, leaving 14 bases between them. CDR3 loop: CASSPPGRSEQYF. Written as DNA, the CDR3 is TGTGCCAGCAGTCCCCCAGGTCGGAGCGAGCAGTACTTC.

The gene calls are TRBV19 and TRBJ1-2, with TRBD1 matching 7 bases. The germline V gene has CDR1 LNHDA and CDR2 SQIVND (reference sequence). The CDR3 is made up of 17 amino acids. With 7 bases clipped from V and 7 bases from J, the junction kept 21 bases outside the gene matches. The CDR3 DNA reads TGTGCCAGTACCAAACCCCGGACAGGTCCAGGCCTCGTTGGCTACACCTTC. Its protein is CASTKPRTGPGLVGYTF.

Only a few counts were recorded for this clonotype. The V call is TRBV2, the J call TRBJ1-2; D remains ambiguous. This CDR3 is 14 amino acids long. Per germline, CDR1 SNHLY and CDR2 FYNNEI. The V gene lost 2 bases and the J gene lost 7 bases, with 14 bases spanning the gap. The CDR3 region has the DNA TGTGCCAGCAGTGAAAGGGCAGCAAATGGTGGCTACACCTTC. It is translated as CASSERAANGGYTF. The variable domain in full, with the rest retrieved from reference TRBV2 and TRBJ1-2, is EPEVTQTPSHQVTQMGQEVILRCVPISNHLYFYWYRQILGQKVEFLVSFYNNEISEKSEIFDDQFSVERPDGSNFTLKIRSTKLEDSAMYFCASSERAANGGYTFGSGTRLTVV.

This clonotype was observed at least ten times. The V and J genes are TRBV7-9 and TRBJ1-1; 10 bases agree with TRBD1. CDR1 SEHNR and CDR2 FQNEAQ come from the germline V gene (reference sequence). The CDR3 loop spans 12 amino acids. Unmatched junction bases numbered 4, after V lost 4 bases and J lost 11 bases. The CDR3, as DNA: TGTGCCAGCAGCTCCGGGACAGGGGACGCTTTCTTT. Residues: CASSSGTGDAFF.

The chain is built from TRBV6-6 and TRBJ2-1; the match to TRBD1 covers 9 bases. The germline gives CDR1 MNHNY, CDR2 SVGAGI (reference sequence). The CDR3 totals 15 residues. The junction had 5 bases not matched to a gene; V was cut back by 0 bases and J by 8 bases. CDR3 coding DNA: TGTGCCAGCAGTTACTCGACAGGGGGGGGCTATGAGCAGTTCTTC. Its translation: CASSYSTGGGYEQFF.

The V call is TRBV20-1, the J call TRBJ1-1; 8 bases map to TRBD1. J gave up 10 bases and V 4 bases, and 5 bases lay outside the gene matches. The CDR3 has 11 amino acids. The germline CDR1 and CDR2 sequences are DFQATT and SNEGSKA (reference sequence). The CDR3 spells CSATDRDRAFF. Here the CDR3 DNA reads TGCAGTGCTACGGACAGGGACCGAGCTTTCTTT.

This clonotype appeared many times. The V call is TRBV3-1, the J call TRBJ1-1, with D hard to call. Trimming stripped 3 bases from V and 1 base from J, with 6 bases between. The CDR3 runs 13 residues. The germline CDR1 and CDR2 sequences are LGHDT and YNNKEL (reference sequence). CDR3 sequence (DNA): TGTGCCAGCAGCCACCGTAAGAACACTGAAGCTTTCTTT. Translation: CASSHRKNTEAFF. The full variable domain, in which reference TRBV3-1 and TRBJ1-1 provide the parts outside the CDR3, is DTAVSQTPKYLVTQMGNDKSIKCEQNLGHDTMYWYKQDSKKFLKIMFSYNNKELIINETVPNRFSPKSPDKAHLNLHINSLELGDSAVYFCASSHRKNTEAFFGQGTRLTVV.

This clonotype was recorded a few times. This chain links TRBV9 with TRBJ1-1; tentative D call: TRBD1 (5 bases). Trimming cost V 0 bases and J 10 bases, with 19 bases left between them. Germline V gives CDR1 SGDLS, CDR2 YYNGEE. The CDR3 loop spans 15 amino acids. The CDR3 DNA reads TGTGCCAGCAGCGTAGCCACAGGCGGGAGCAAGGGAGCTTTCTTT. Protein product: CASSVATGGSKGAFF.

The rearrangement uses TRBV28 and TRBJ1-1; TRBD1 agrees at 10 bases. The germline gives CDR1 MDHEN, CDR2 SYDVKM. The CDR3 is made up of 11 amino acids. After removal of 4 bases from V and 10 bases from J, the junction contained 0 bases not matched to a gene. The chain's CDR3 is CASSWTGGAFF. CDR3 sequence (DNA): TGTGCCAGCAGTTGGACAGGGGGAGCTTTCTTT.

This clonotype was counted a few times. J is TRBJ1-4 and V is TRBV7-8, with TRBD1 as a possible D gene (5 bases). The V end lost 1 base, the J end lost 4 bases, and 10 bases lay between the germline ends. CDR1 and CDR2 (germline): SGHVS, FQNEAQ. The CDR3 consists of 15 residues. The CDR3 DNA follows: TGTGCCAGCAGCTTAGTATGGGGGTTTAATGAAAAACTGTTTTTT. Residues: CASSLVWGFNEKLFF.

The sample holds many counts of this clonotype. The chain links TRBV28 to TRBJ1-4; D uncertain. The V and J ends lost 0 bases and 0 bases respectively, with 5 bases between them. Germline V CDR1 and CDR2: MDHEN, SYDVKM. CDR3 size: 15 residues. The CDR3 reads CASSLWSATNEKLFF. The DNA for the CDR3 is TGTGCCAGCAGTTTATGGAGTGCAACTAATGAAAAACTGTTTTTT.

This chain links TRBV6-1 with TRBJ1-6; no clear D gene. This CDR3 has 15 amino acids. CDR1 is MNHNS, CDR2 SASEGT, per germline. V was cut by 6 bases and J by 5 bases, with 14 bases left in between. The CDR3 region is CASSYLVANNSPLHF. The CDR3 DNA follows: TGTGCCAGCAGCTACCTGGTGGCTAATAATTCACCCCTCCACTTT.

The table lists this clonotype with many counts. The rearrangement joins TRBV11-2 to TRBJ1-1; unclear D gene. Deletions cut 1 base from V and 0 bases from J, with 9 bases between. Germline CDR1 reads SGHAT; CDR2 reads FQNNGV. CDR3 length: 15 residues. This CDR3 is CASSLGNSVNTEAFF. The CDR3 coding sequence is TGTGCCAGCAGCTTAGGTAATTCAGTGAACACTGAAGCTTTCTTT.

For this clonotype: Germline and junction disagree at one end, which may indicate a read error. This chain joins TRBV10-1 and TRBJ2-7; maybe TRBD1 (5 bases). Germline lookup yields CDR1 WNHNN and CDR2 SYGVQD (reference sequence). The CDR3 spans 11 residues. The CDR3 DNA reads TGCGCCGGCAGTCAGGGCTACGAGCAGTACTTC. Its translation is CAGSQGYEQYF.

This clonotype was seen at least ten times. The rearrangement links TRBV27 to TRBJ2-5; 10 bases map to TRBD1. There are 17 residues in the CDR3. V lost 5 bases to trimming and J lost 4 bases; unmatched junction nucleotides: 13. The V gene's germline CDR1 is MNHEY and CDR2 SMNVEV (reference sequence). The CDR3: CASSQWGGQGLGETQYF. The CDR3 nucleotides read TGTGCCAGCAGTCAATGGGGGGGACAGGGGCTAGGAGAGACCCAGTACTTC.

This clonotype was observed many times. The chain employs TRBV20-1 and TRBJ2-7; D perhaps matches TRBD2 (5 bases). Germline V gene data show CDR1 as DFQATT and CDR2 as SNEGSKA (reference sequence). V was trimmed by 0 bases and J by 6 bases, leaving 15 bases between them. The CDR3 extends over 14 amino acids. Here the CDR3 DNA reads TGCAGTGCTAGAGATGTTCCCGGGGTTGCCGAGCAGTACTTC. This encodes CSARDVPGVAEQYF.

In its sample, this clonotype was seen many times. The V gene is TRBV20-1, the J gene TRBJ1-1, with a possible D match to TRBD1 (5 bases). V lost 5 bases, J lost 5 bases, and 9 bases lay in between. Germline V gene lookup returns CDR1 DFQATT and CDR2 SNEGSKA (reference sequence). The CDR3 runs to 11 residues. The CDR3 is CSAPRGTEAFF. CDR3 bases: TGCAGTGCTCCACGGGGGACTGAAGCTTTCTTT.

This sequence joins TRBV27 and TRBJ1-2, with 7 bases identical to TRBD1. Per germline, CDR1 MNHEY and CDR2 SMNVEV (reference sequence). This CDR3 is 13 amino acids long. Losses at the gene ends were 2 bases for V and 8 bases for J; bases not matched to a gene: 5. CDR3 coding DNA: TGTGCCAGCAGTTTACAGGGGGTGAGAGGCTACACCTTC. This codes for CASSLQGVRGYTF.

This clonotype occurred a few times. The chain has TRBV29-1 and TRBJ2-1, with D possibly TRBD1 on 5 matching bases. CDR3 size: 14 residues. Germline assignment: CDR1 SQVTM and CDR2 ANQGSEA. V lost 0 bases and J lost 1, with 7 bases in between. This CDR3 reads CSVEEGLSYNEQFF. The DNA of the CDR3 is TGCAGCGTTGAAGAGGGGCTTTCCTACAATGAGCAGTTCTTC.

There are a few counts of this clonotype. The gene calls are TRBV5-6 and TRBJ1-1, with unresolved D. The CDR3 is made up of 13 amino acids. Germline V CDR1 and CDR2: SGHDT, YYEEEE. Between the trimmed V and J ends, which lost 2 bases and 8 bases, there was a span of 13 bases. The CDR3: CASSFDLYKEAFF. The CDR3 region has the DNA TGTGCCAGCAGCTTCGATTTATACAAGGAAGCTTTCTTT.

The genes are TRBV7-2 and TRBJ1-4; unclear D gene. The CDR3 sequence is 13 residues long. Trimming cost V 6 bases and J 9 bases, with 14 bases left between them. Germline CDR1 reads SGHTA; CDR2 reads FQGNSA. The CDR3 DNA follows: TGTGCCAGCAGAGTGAGGAACGGTAAAAAACTGTTTTTT. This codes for CASRVRNGKKLFF. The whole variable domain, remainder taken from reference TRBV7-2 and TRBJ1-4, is GAGVSQSPSNKVTEKGKDVELRCDPISGHTALYWYRQSLGQGLEFLIYFQGNSAPDKSGLPSDRFSAERTGGSVSTLTIQRTQQEDSAVYLCASRVRNGKKLFFGSGTQLSVL.

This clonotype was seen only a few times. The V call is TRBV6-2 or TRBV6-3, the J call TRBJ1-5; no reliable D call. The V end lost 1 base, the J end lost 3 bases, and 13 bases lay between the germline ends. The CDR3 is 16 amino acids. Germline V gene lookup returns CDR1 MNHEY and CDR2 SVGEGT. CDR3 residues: CASSYFLRYNNQPQHF. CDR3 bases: TGTGCCAGCAGTTACTTTTTGCGGTATAACAATCAGCCCCAGCATTTT.

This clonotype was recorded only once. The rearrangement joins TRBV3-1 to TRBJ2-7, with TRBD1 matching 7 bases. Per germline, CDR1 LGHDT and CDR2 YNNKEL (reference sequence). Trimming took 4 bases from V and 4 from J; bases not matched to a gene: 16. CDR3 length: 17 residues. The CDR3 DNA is TGTGCCAGCAGCCTACATGACAGGGCCGACTCGTCTTACGAGCAGTACTTC. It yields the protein CASSLHDRADSSYEQYF.

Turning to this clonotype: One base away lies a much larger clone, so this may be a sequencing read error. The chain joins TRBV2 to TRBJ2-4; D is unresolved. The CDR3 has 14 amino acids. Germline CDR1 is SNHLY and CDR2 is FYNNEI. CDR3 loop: CGSKLDLAKNIQYF. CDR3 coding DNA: TGTGGCAGCAAACTCGACTTAGCCAAAAACATTCAGTACTTC.